This record covers a single T cell receptor beta chain. Its antigen is unknown. Alpha and beta libraries were amplified separately from the second PCR onward. Two oligonucleotides, mixed equimolar, formed the beta constant-region primer covering TRBC1 and TRBC2. Ligation attached a single-stranded oligonucleotide with a 12-nucleotide UMI and the SP2 primer to the cDNA 3' end. MiXCR, applied by TCRdb to the UMI-ligation and nested PCR reads, yields one record per CDR3 protein. In the table there are some 83,000 distinct CDR3 sequences, 10% to 15% of which are singletons. The sample originates from a study of naive and memory T cell subsets. Overall study results and limits: In naive cells, over 90% of TCR sequences were seen only once. From naive to CM, EM and EMRA, diversity decreased and Gini increased.

Sequencing was done on a sample of central memory CD4+ T cells from blood. The receptor was derived from a human donor in good health.

In DNA form, the CDR3 reads TGTGCCAGCAGCAGCGGCCTGATTGGCTACACCTTC. Translating it yields CASSSGLIGYTF. This chain connects TRBV7-9 to TRBJ1-2; D not resolved. The V end was cut by 5 bases, the J end by 7 bases, with 11 bases between. Per the germline V gene, CDR1 is SEHNR and CDR2 is FQNEAQ (reference sequence). The CDR3 contains 12 residues.